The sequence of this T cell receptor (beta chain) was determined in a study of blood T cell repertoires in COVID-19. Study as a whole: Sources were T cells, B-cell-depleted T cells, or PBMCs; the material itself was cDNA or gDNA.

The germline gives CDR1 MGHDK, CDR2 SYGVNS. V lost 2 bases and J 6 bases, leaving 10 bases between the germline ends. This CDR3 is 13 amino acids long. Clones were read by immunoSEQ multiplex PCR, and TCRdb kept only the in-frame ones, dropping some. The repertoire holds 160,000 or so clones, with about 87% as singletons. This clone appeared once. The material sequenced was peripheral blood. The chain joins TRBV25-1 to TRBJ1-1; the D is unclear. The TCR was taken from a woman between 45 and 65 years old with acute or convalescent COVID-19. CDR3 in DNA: TGTGCCAGCAGTGAAGGCTTCAGATCTGAAGCTTTCTTT. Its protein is CASSEGFRSEAFF.